This TCR beta chain was recovered during a study of blood T cell repertoires in COVID-19. Study overall: PBMCs, B-cell-depleted T cells, or T cells were the source of the cDNA or gDNA that made up the material.

Authors' processing steps: Reference gene primer amplification gave nucleated cell count estimates. The table came from immunoSEQ multiplex PCR; TCRdb's copy has only in-frame clones and leaves some out. D and trimming come from the DNA, and the V and J calls and clone size come from that table. The table records 200,000 to 250,000 clones, 83% of them present only once. Trimming stripped 9 bases from V and 1 base from J, with 10 bases between. The CDR3 has 13 amino acids. Per germline, CDR1 SGHRS and CDR2 YFSETQ. V is TRBV5-1 and J is TRBJ2-2, with D possibly matching TRBD1 (6 bases). Sequencing used PBMCs or T cells enriched from blood (not recorded which). This receptor was identified in a woman between 35 and 50 years old who had been exposed to COVID-19. This CDR3 is CATRRGNTGELFF. For the CDR3, the DNA is TGCGCCACCCGCAGGGGGAACACCGGGGAGCTGTTTTTT.